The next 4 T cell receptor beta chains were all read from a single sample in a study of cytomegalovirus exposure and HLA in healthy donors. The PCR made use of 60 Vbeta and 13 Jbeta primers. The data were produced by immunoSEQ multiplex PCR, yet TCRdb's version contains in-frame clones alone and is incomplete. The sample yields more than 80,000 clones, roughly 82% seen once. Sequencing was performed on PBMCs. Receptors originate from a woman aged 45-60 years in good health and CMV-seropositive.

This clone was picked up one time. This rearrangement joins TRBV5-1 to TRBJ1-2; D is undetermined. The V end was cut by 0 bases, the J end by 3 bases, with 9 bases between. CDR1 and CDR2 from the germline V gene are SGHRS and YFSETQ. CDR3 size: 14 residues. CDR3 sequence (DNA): TGCGCCAGCAGCTTGGTGTACAAAGACTATGGCTACACCTTC. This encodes CASSLVYKDYGYTF.

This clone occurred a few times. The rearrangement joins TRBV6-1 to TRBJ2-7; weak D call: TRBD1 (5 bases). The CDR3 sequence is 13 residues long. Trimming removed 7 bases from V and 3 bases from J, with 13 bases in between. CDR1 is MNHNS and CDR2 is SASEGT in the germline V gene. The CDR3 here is CASTQELLYEQYF. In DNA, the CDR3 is TGTGCCAGCACACAGGAGCTCCTCTACGAGCAGTACTTC.

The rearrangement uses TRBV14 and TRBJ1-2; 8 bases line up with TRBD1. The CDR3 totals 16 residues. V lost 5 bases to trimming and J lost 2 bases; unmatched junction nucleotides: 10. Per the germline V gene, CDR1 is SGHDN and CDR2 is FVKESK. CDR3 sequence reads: CASSNPGQGRNYGYTF. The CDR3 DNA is TGTGCCAGCAGCAACCCCGGACAGGGCCGGAACTATGGCTACACCTTC.

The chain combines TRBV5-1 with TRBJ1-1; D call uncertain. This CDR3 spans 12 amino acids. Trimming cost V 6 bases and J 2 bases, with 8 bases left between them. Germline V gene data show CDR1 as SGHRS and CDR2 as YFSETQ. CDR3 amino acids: CASTTGNTEAFF. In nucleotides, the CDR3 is TGCGCCAGCACCACGGGAAACACTGAAGCTTTCTTT.